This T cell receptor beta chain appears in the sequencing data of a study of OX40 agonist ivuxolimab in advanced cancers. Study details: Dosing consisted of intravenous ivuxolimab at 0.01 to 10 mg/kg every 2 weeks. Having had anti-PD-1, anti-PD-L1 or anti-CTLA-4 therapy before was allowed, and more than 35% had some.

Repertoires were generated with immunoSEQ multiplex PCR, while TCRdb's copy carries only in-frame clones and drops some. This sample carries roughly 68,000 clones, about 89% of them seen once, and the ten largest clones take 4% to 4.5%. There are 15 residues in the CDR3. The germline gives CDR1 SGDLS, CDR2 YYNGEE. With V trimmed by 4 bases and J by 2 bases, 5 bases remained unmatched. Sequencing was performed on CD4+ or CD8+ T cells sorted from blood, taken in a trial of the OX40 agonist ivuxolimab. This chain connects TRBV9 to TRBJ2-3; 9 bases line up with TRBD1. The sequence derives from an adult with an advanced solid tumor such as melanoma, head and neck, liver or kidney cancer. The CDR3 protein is CASSPGQGYTDTQYF. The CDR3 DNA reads TGTGCCAGCAGCCCCGGACAGGGGTACACAGATACGCAGTATTTT.